This entry lists 15 T cell receptor beta chains sequenced from one sample in a study of T cell repertoires in cytomegalovirus infection (dated by TCRdb to between 2018 and 2020). Sequencing relied on an Illumina HiSeq 1500. TCRdb ran its own pipeline on the public reads, namely fastp trimming at Q25 and MiXCR clone calling, and kept in-frame beta chains. Every CDR3 protein is listed once, alongside the most common genes and DNA of its rows. Across this sample there are a few hundred thousand distinct CDR3 sequences, with approximately 15% seen only once. The leading ten clones occupy 8.5% to 9% of the sample. Material for sequencing was PBMCs. These receptors were obtained from a human donor in good health (CMV status not recorded). Some clones in this sample may be carry-over from other donors' samples.

This clonotype has a handful of counts. This chain joins TRBV7-9 and TRBJ2-3; 8 bases fit TRBD2. The CDR3 has 15 amino acids. J gave up 5 bases and V 5 bases, and 9 bases lay outside the gene matches. Per germline, CDR1 SEHNR and CDR2 FQNEAQ (reference sequence). DNA for the CDR3: TGTGCCAGCAGCCAGACGGGGGGGTCGCAAGATACGCAGTATTTT. This sequence encodes CASSQTGGSQDTQYF.

There are many counts of this clonotype. The chain couples TRBV19 to TRBJ2-2, with D possibly matching TRBD1 (6 bases). V lost 5 bases and J lost 2, with 15 bases in between. The germline V gene encodes CDR1 LNHDA and CDR2 SQIVND (reference sequence). The CDR3 runs to 16 residues. The CDR3 is CASSPLIGTNTGELFF. In DNA, the CDR3 is TGTGCCAGTAGTCCGCTCATAGGGACAAACACCGGGGAGCTGTTTTTT.

In its sample, this clonotype was seen many times. The V and J genes are TRBV7-9 and TRBJ1-6, with D perhaps TRBD1 (5 bases). V dropped 3 bases and J dropped 5 bases, with 14 bases sitting between them. The length of the CDR3 is 16 residues. Germline-derived CDR1 and CDR2 are SEHNR and FQNEAQ (reference sequence). The CDR3 sequence is CASSFGGGLDNSPLHF. The CDR3 DNA reads as TGTGCCAGCAGCTTTGGTGGGGGACTCGATAATTCACCCCTCCACTTT.

The DNA for the CDR3 is TGCAGTGCTAGGCTGCGGGGGGGCCACAATGAGCAGTTCTTC. Residues: CSARLRGGHNEQFF. J is TRBJ2-1 and V is TRBV20-1; 9 nucleotides line up with TRBD2. Trimming took 3 bases from V and 5 from J; bases not matched to a gene: 5. Germline loops: CDR1 DFQATT, CDR2 SNEGSKA (reference sequence). The CDR3 is 14 amino acids.

A few counts support this clonotype. The CDR3 protein is CSVNGLAGAGELFF. The CDR3 DNA is TGCAGCGTTAACGGACTAGCGGGGGCCGGGGAGCTGTTTTTT. This chain connects TRBV29-1 to TRBJ2-2; 13 bases line up with TRBD2. This CDR3 is 14 amino acids long. Germline CDR1 and CDR2: SQVTM and ANQGSEA. Trimming at V came to 5 bases and at J to 6 bases, leaving 3 bases not matched to a gene.

This clonotype was picked up many times. The germline gene is not matched at one end of the junction; a read error may be the cause. J is TRBJ2-6 and V is TRBV7-7; tentatively, D is TRBD1 (5 bases). CDR1 is SSHAT and CDR2 is FNYEAQ in the germline V gene (reference sequence). The CDR3 has 13 amino acids. The CDR3 spells CASSIGQANVLTF. In nucleotides, the CDR3 is TGTGCTAGCAGCATAGGACAGGCCAACGTCCTGACTTTC.

This clonotype was counted a few times. This chain connects TRBV2 to TRBJ1-4; D not certain. V was cut by 8 bases and J by 2 bases, with 15 bases left in between. Looked up from germline, CDR1 is SNHLY and CDR2 is FYNNEI. The CDR3 runs to 15 residues. The CDR3 protein is CASCVKPGTNEKLFF. The DNA for the CDR3 is TGTGCCAGCTGTGTCAAACCTGGTACTAATGAAAAACTGTTTTTT.

This clonotype was detected only a few times. V is TRBV10-3 and J is TRBJ2-1; D not certain. Trimming shortened V by 8 bases and J by 5 bases, and 13 bases separated the two germline ends. The CDR3 is 13 amino acids. CDR1 and CDR2 from the germline V gene are ENHRY and SYGVKD. The CDR3 loop reads CAIGQFDNNEQFF. DNA of the CDR3: TGTGCCATCGGGCAGTTCGATAACAATGAGCAGTTCTTC.

This clonotype has only a few counts. The gene calls are TRBV4-2 and TRBJ2-7; maybe TRBD2 (6 bases). Trimming stripped 1 base from V and 2 bases from J, with 9 bases between. The CDR3 sequence is 14 residues long. CDR1 LGHNA and CDR2 YNFKEQ come from the germline V gene. CDR3 region: CASSQGGLPYEQYF. As DNA, the CDR3 is TGTGCCAGCAGCCAAGGGGGACTGCCCTACGAGCAGTACTTC.

This clonotype came up many times. The chain carries TRBV10-3 and TRBJ2-1; 7 positions match TRBD1. V was clipped by 7 bases and J by 3 bases; unmatched bases: 6. The germline gives CDR1 ENHRY, CDR2 SYGVKD. The CDR3 sequence is 14 residues long. CDR3 nucleotides: TGTGCCATCACTGACAGGGTTGGCTACAATGAGCAGTTCTTC. It translates to CAITDRVGYNEQFF.

This clonotype occurred many times. The rearrangement uses TRBV7-2 and TRBJ2-3, with D unresolved. The germline V gene has CDR1 SGHTA and CDR2 FQGNSA. The length of the CDR3 is 13 residues. V was cut by 5 bases and J by 4 bases, with 10 bases left in between. CDR3 region: CASSLSHPDTQYF. The CDR3, as DNA: TGTGCCAGCAGCCTATCCCACCCAGATACGCAGTATTTT.

This clonotype was counted a few times. This chain links TRBV10-3 with TRBJ1-2; D is uncertain. Trimming took off 6 bases at V and 6 bases at J, with 17 bases between the two ends. The CDR3 sequence is 14 residues long. Germline CDR1 and CDR2: ENHRY and SYGVKD. CDR3 nucleotide sequence: TGTGCCATCAGCCCTGGGAGGGATTCAGATGGCTACACCTTC. Amino acid sequence: CAISPGRDSDGYTF.

This clonotype was counted many times. This sequence joins TRBV6-2 or TRBV6-3 and TRBJ2-1, with TRBD2 as a possible D gene (5 bases). V lost 2 bases and J 7 bases, leaving 18 bases between the germline ends. From germline, CDR1 is MNHEY and CDR2 SVGEGT. The CDR3 is made up of 16 amino acids. CDR3 loop: CASSYTSSLFRNEQFF. The CDR3 bases are TGTGCCAGCAGTTACACCTCTAGCCTCTTTCGAAATGAGCAGTTCTTC.

This clonotype was counted ten times or more. CDR3 protein: CASILGGGADTGELFF. In DNA, the CDR3 is TGTGCCAGCATCCTAGGGGGGGGCGCGGACACCGGGGAGCTGTTTTTT. This chain links TRBV7-9 with TRBJ2-2, with D possibly being TRBD2 (7 bases). The V gene's germline CDR1 is SEHNR and CDR2 FQNEAQ (reference sequence). Deletions cut 7 bases from V and 3 bases from J, with 18 bases between. CDR3 length: 16 amino acids.

The chain combines TRBV7-8 with TRBJ1-1; D gene unclear. The CDR3 length is 15 residues. V gave up 1 base and J gave up 6 bases, with 15 bases separating them. CDR1 SGHVS and CDR2 FQNEAQ come from the germline V gene. As DNA, the CDR3 is TGTGCCAGCAGCTTAGGAACGGCCTCCCGGGCTGAAGCTTTCTTT. Protein: CASSLGTASRAEAFF.